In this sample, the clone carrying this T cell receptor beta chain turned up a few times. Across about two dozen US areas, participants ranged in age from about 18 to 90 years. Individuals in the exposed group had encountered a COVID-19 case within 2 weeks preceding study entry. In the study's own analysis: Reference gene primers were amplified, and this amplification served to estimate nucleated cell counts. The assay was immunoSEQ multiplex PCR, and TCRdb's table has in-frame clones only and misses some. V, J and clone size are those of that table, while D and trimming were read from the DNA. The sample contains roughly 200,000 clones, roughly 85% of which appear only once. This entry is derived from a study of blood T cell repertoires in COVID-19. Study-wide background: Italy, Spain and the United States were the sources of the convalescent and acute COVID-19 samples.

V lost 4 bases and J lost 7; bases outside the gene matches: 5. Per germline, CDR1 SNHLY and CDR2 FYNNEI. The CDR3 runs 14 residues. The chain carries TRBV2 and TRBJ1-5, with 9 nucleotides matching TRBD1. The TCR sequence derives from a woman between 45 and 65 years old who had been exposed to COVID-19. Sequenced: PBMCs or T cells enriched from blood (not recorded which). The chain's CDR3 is CASSGEDRGQPQHF. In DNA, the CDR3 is TGTGCCAGCAGTGGGGAGGACAGGGGCCAGCCCCAGCATTTT.